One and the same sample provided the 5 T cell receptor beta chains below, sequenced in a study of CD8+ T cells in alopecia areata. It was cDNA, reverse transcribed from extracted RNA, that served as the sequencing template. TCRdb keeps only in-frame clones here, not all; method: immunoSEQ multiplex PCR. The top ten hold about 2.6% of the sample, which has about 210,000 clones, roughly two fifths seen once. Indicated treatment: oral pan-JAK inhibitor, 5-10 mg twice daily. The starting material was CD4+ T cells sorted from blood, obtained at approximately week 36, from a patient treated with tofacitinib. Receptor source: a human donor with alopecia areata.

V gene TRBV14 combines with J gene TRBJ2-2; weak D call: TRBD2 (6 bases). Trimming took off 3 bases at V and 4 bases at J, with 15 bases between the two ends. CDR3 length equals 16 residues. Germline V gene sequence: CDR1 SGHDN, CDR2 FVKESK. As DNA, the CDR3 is TGTGCCAGCAGCCAGGACTTAGCGGCGCGCACCGGGGAGCTGTTTTTT. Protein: CASSQDLAARTGELFF. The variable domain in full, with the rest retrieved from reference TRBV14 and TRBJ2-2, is EAGVTQFPSHSVIEKGQTVTLRCDPISGHDNLYWYRRVMGKEIKFLLHFVKESKQDESGMPNNRFLAERTGGTYSTLKVQPAELEDSGVYFCASSQDLAARTGELFFGEGSRLTVL.

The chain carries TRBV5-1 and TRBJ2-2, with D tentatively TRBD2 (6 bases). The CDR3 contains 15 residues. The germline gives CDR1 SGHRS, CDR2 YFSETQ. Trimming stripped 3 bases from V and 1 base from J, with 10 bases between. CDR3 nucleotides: TGCGCCAGCAGCTCGCGGGGCGGGAACACCGGGGAGCTGTTTTTT. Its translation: CASSSRGGNTGELFF.

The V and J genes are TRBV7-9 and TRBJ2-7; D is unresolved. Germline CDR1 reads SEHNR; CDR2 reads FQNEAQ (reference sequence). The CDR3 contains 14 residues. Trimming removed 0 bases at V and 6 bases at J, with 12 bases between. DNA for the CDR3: TGTGCCAGCAGCTTAGCGAACCCCAGGTCCGAGCAGTACTTC. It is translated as CASSLANPRSEQYF.

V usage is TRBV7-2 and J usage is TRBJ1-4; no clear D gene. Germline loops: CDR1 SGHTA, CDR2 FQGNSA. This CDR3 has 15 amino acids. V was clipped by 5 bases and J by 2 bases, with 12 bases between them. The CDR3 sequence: CASSPGRITNEKLFF. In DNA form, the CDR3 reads TGTGCCAGCAGCCCCGGACGGATCACTAATGAAAAACTGTTTTTT.

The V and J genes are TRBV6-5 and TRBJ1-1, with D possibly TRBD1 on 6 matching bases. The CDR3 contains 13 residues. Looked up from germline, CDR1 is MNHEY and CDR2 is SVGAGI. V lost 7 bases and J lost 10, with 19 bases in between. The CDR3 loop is CASTPTGVGGAFF. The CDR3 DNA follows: TGTGCCAGCACCCCGACAGGAGTGGGGGGAGCTTTCTTT.